Listed here is a single T cell receptor beta chain. This sample is part of a study of blood T cell repertoires in COVID-19. Study in general: There were acute and convalescent COVID-19 samples, and they came from the United States, Italy and Spain. PBMCs, B-cell-depleted T cells, or T cells were the source of the cDNA or gDNA that made up the material.

Methods used by the authors: Amplifying reference gene primers gave estimates of nucleated cell counts. The protocol was immunoSEQ multiplex PCR, while the TCRdb copy is restricted to in-frame clones and leaves out a portion. V, J and clone size were drawn from that table, and D and trimming were deduced from the DNA. The sample records roughly 62,000 clones, 65% to 80% being singletons. V trimming: 5 bases; J trimming: 6 bases; junction bases outside the gene matches: 7. CDR1 is MDHEN and CDR2 is SYDVKM in the germline V gene. This CDR3 spans 14 amino acids. V is TRBV28 and J is TRBJ2-1; TRBD2 aligns across 7 bases. This clonotype was obtained from a man aged 60 to 75 with acute or convalescent COVID-19. Sequenced material: peripheral blood. The chain's CDR3 is CASSPDWEGNEQFF. The CDR3 nucleotides are TGTGCCAGCAGTCCTGACTGGGAGGGCAATGAGCAGTTCTTC.